The T cell receptor beta chain under discussion was sequenced for a study of blood T cell repertoires in COVID-19. Study as a whole: Whether acute or convalescent, the COVID-19 samples came from the United States, Italy and Spain. From T cells, B-cell-depleted T cells, or PBMCs came the material, which was cDNA or gDNA.

The CDR3 contains 16 residues. Trimming removed 3 bases from V and 6 bases from J; junction bases left unmatched: 13. Germline CDR1 reads KGHSH; CDR2 reads LQKENI. Data came from immunoSEQ multiplex PCR; TCRdb stores just in-frame clones and leaves some out. The sample has approximately 88,000 clones; about three quarters are singletons. J is TRBJ1-2 and V is TRBV18, with TRBD1 identical over 7 bases. The sequencing sample was made of peripheral blood. The TCR sequence derives from a man in his fifties or sixties who had recovered from COVID-19. CDR3 in amino acids: CASSPGAAGQINGYTF. The CDR3 region has the DNA TGTGCCAGCTCACCGGGCGCCGCGGGACAGATAAATGGCTACACCTTC.